This TCR beta chain was identified during a study of blood T cell repertoires in COVID-19. The assay was immunoSEQ multiplex PCR, and TCRdb's table has in-frame clones only and misses some. The table includes some 200,000 clones, about four fifths detected once. Sequencing was performed on peripheral blood. This TCR came from a woman older than 75 with acute or convalescent COVID-19.

Written as DNA, the CDR3 is TGTGCCAGCAGGTCGACAGGGGGGACTGAAAAACTGTTTTTT. Translation gives CASRSTGGTEKLFF. J is TRBJ1-4 and V is TRBV6-5; 9 nucleotides line up with TRBD1. CDR1 MNHEY and CDR2 SVGAGI come from the germline V gene. V lost 6 bases and J lost 7; bases outside the gene matches: 6. The CDR3 runs 14 residues.